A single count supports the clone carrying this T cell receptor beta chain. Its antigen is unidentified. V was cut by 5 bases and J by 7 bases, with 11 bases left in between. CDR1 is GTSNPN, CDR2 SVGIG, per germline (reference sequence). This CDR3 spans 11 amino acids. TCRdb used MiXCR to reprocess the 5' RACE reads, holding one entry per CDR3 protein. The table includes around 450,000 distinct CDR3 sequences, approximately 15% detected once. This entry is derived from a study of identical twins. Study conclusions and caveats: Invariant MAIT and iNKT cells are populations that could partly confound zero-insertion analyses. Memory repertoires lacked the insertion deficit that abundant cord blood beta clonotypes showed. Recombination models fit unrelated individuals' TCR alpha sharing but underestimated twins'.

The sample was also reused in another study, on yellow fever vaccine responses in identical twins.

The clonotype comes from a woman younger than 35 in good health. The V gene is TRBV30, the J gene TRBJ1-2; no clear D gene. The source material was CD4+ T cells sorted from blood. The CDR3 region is CAWGRLGGYTF. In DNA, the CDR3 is TGTGCCTGGGGACGACTGGGTGGCTACACCTTC.